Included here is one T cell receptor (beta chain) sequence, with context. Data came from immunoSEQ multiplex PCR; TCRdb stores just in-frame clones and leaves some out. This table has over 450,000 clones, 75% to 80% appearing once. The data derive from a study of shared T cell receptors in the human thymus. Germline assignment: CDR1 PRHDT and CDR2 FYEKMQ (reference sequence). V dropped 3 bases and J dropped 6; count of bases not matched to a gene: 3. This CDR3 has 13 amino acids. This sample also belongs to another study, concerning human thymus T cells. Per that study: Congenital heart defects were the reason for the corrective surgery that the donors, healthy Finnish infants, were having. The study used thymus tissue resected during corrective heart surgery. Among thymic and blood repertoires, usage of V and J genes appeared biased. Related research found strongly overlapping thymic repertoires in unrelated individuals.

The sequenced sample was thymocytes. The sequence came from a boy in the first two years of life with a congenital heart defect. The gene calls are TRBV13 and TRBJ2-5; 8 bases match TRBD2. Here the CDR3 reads CASSLSGSKTQYF. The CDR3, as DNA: TGTGCCAGCAGCTTGAGCGGGAGCAAGACCCAGTACTTC.